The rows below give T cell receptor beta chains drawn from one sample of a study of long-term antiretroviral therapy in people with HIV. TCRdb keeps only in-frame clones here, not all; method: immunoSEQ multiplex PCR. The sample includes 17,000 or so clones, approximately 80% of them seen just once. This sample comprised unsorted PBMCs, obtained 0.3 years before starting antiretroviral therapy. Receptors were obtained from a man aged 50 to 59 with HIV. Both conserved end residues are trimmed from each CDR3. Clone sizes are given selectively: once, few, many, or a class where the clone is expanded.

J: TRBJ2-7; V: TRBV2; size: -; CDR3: ASSTPGQGDYEQY
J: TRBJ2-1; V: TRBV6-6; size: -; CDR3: ASSYSRAQRPEQF
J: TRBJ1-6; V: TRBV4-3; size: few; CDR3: ASSPSGSGTGGSPLH
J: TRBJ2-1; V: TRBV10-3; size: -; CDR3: AIRPRDRGGNEQF
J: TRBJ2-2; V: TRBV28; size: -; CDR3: ASSSGREAGELF
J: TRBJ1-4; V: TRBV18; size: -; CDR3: ASSPGSPKGKLF
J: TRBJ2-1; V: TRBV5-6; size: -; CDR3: ASSVGQGSPEQF
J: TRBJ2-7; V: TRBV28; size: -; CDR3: ASRGASGSYYEQY
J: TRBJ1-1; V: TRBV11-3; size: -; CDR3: ASSLDRNTEAF
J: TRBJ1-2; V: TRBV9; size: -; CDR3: ASSVDNLLYGYT
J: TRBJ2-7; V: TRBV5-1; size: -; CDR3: ASSGSYEQY
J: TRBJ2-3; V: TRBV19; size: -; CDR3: ASDTGTGGPDTQY
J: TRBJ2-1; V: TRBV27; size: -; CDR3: ASSFSASGHNEQF
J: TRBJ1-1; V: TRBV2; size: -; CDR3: ASRVDRNTEAF
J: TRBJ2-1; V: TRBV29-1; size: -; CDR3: SVAMEGPRGEQF
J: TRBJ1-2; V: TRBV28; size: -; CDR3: ASSTPRDPGQQNYGYT
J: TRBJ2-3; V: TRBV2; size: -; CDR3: ASVFQLVTQY
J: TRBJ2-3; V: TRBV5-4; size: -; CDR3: ATPTEGDTQY
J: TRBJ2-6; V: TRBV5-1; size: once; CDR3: ASSFTPGQSLSGANVLT
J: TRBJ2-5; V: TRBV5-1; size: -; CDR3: ASSLEYQETQY
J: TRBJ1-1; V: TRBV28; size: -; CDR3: ASSLQGYRAWPEAF
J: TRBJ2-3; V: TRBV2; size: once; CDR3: ASRVAGGMDTQY
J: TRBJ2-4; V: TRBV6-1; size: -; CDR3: ASSEVASLAKNIQY
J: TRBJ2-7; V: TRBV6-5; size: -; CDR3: ASSYSRESSYEQY
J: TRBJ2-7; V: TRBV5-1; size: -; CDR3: ASSLGSSTEQY
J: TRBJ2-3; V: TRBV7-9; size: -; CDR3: ASSPPTPMQY
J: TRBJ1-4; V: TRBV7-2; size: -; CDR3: ASSPPRGTGVEKLF
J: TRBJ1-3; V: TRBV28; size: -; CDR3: ASSLNPRNTIY
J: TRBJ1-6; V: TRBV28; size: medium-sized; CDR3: ASSLLTVLNNSPLH
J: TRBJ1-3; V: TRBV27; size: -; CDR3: ASSSYGGSLYSGNTIY
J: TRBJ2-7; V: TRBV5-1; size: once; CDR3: ASSSSRQGGSHEQY
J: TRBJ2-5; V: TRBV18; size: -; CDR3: ASSPFNDGTQY
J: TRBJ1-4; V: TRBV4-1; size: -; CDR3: ASSLRLQGATNEKLF
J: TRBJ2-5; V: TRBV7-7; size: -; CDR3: ASSLVPGQGSSRETQY